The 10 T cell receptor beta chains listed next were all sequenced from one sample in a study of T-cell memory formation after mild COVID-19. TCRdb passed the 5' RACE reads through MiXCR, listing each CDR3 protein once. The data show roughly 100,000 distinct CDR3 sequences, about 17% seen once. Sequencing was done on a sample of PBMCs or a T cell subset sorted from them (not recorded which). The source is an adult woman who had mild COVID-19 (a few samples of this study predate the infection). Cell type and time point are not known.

The CDR3 DNA reads as TGTGCCAGCAGCTTGTTGACAGGGGGGAGAGAGCAGTACTTC. This encodes CASSLLTGGREQYF. V and J are TRBV5-6 and TRBJ2-7; 9 bases fit TRBD1. Germline-derived CDR1 and CDR2 are SGHDT and YYEEEE. This CDR3 is built from 14 residues. V trimming: 1 base; J trimming: 7 bases; junction bases outside the gene matches: 6.

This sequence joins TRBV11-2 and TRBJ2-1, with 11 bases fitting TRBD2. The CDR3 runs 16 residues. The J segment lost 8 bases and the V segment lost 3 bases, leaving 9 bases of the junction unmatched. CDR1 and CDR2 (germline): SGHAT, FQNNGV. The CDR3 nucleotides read TGTGCCAGCAGCTTCGATGGACTAGCGGGTAAGCATGAGCAGTTCTTC. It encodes CASSFDGLAGKHEQFF.

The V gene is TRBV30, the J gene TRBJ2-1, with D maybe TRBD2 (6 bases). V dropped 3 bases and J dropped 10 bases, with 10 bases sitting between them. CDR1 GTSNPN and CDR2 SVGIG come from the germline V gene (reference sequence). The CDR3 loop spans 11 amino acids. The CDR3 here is CAWRGGYEQFF. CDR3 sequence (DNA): TGTGCCTGGAGGGGAGGATACGAGCAGTTCTTC.

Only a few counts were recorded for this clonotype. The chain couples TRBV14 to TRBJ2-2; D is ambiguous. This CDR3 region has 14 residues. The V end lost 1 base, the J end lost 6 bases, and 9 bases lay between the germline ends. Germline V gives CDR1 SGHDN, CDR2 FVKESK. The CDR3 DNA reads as TGTGCCAGCAGCCAAGGTCAACACCCCGGGGAGCTGTTTTTT. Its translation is CASSQGQHPGELFF.

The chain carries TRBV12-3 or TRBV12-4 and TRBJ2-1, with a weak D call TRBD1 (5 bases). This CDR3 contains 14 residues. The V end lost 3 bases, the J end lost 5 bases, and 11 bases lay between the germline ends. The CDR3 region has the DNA TGTGCCAGCAGTTTCTCCAGGGTTGACAATGAGCAGTTCTTC. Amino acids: CASSFSRVDNEQFF.

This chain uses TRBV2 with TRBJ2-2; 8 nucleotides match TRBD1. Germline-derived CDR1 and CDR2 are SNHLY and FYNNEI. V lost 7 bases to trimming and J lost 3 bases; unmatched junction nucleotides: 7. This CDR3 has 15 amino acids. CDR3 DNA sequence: TGTGCCAGCAATCCAGGGGGCATGTACACCGGGGAGCTGTTTTTT. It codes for CASNPGGMYTGELFF.

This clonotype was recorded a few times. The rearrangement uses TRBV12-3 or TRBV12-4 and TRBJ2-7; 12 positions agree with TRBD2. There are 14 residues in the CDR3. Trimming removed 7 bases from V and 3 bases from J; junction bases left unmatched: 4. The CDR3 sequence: CASTWTSGNYEQYF. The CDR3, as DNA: TGTGCCAGCACTTGGACTAGCGGGAACTACGAGCAGTACTTC.

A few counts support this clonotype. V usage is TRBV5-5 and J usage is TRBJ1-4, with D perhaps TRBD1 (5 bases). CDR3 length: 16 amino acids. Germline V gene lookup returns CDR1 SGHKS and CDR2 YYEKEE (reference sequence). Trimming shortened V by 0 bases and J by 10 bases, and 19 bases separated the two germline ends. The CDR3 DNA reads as TGTGCCAGCAGCTTGGCCAGTGGGGCCCGAGGAGTAAAACTGTTTTTT. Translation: CASSLASGARGVKLFF.

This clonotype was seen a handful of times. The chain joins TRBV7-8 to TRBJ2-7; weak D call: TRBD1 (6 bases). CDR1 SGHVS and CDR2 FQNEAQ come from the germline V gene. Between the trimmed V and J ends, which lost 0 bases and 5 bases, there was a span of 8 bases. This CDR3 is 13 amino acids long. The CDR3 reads CASSLARDNEQYF. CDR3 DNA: TGTGCCAGCAGCTTAGCCCGGGACAACGAGCAGTACTTC.

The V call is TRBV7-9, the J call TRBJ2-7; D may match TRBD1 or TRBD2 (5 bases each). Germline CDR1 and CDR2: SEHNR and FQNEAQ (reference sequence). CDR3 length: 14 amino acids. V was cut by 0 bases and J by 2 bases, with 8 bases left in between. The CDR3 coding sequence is TGTGCCAGCAGCTTAGCGGGACGGACCTACGAGCAGTACTTC. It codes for CASSLAGRTYEQYF. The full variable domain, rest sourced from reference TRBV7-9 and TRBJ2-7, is DTGVSQNPRHKITKRGQNVTFRCDPISEHNRLYWYRQTLGQGPEFLTYFQNEAQLEKSRLLSDRFSAERPKGSFSTLEIQRTEQGDSAMYLCASSLAGRTYEQYFGPGTRLTVT.